This TCR beta chain emerged from a study of T cell repertoires in cytomegalovirus infection. Germline V gives CDR1 PRHDT, CDR2 FYEKMQ (reference sequence). CDR3 length equals 15 residues. The germline V and J ends were trimmed by 5 bases and 8 bases, with 16 bases remaining between them. MiXCR was run by TCRdb on the reads, yielding one entry per CDR3 protein. The table records about 740,000 distinct CDR3 sequences, roughly 36% of them present only once. This clonotype occurred a few times. The clonotype comes from a human donor in good health (CMV status not recorded). Some clones in this sample may be carry-over from other donors' samples. Sequenced sample: PBMCs. The rearrangement links TRBV13 to TRBJ1-6, with D tentatively TRBD1 (5 bases). Written as DNA, the CDR3 is TGTGCCAGCAGCGAGGGAGGGGTTGGTGATTCACCCCTCCACTTT. It yields the protein CASSEGGVGDSPLHF.